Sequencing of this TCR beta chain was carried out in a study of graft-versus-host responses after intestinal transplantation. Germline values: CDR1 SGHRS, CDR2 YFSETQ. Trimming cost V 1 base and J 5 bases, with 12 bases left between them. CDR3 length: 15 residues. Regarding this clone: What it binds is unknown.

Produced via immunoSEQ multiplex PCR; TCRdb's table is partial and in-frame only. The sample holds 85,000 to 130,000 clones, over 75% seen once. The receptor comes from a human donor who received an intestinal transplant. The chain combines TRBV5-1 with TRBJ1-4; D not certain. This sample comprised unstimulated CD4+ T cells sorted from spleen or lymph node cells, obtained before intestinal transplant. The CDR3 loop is CASSLNNQYNEKLFF. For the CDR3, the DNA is TGCGCCAGCAGCTTGAATAACCAGTACAATGAAAAACTGTTTTTT.